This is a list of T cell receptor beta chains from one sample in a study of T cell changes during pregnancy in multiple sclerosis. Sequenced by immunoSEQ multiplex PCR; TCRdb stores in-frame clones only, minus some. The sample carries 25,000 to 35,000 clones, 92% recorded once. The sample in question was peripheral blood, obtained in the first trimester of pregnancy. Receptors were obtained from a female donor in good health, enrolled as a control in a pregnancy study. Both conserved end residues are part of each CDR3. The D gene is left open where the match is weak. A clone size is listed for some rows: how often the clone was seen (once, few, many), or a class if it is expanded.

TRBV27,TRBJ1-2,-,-,TGTGCCAGCAGTCCTATAGGGGGAACTCACTATGGCTACACCTTC,CASSPIGGTHYGYTF
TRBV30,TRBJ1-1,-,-,TGTGCCTGGAGCCTTTGGACAGTCCGCGACACTGAAGCTTTCTTT,CAWSLWTVRDTEAFF
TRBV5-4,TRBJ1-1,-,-,TGTGCCAGCACCGGAGGCGGGGGGTTCGCTGAAGCTTTCTTT,CASTGGGGFAEAFF
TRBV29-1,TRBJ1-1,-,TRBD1,TGCAGCGTTGAAGGGGACAGGACGAACACTGAAGCTTTCTTT,CSVEGDRTNTEAFF
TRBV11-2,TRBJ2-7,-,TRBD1,TGTGCCAGCAGCTTAGGTCGAGTGACCGGGACAGCACCGCGTGGCGAGCAGTACTTC,CASSLGRVTGTAPRGEQYF
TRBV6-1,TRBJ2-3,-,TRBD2,TGTGCCAGCAGTGAAGCGCTGGGGCTAGCGGGGCGGGATACGCAGTATTTT,CASSEALGLAGRDTQYF
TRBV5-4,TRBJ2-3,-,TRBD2,TGTGCCAGCAGCCCGGCCGCCACTAGCGGCACAGATACGCAGTATTTT,CASSPAATSGTDTQYF
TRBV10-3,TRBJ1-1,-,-,TGTGCCACCCAGGGAGGGAACACTGAAGCTTTCTTT,CATQGGNTEAFF
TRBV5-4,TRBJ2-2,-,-,TGTGCCAGCAGCTTATCTCCGGGACTCGATCTATTTTGGGGAACCGGGGAGCTGTTTTTT,CASSLSPGLDLFWGTGELFF
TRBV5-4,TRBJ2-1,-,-,TGTGCCAGCAGCTTGACGAGCTCCTACAATGAGCAGTTCTTC,CASSLTSSYNEQFF
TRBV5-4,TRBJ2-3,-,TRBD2,TGTGCCAGCAGCTTGGTAGCGGGAGGGCTCGCAGATACGCAGTATTTT,CASSLVAGGLADTQYF
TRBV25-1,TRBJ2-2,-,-,TGTGCCAGCAACCAAAGGGGCCAGGGTGGGGAGCTGTTTTTT,CASNQRGQGGELFF
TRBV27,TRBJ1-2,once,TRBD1,TGTGCCAGCAGTCCCGGGACAGCACCTAACTATGGCTACACCTTC,CASSPGTAPNYGYTF
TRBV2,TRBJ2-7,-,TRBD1,TGTGCCAGCAGCCAAGGACAGGGGGCGCCCGGTGCCGAGCAGTACTTC,CASSQGQGAPGAEQYF
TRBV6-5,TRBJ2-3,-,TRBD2,TGTGCCAGCAGGCACACTAGCGGAAGGCCGGATACGCAGTATTTT,CASRHTSGRPDTQYF
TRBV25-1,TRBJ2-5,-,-,TGTGCCAGCAGTGGAACAGGGTACCAAGAGACCCAGTACTTC,CASSGTGYQETQYF
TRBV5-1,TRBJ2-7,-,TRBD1,TGCGCCAGCGGGCCTCGATTGACAGGGGCCGACGAGCAGTACTTC,CASGPRLTGADEQYF
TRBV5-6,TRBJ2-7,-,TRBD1,TGTGCCAGCAGCCCAACAGGGGGCTCCGAGCAGTACTTC,CASSPTGGSEQYF
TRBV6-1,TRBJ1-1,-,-,TGTGCCAGCAACAAACAGGGGAACACTGAAGCTTTCTTT,CASNKQGNTEAFF
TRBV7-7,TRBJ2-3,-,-,TGTGCTAGCGGTCGGGCAGGGGCGCCCCCAGATACGCAGTATTTT,CASGRAGAPPDTQYF
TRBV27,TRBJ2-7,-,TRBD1,TGTGCCAGCAGTTTATCGACCGGGACAGGTAACTACGAGCAGTACTTC,CASSLSTGTGNYEQYF
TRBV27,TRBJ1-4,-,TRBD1,TGTGCCAGCAGTACGACAGGGGGAGGTATTGGTGAAAAACTGTTTTTT,CASSTTGGGIGEKLFF
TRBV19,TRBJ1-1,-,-,TGTGCCAGTAGTATAGTTGTCATGACTGAAGCTTTCTTT,CASSIVVMTEAFF
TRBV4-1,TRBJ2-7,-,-,TGCGCCAGCAGCCAGACAACCTCCTACGAGCAGTACTTC,CASSQTTSYEQYF
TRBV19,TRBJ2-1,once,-,TGTGCCAGTAGTATAAGCCATTACAATGAGCAGTTCTTC,CASSISHYNEQFF
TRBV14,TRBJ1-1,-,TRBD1,TGTGCCAGCAGCCCCGTCTCTTACAGGGGGAGGAACACTGAAGCTTTCTTT,CASSPVSYRGRNTEAFF
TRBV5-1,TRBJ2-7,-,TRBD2,TGCGCCAGCAGCCTCTCATCTGCGGGACTAGCGAACGAGCAGTACTTC,CASSLSSAGLANEQYF
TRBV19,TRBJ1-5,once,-,TGTGCCAGTAGTATATCTGGGAGGAATCAGCCCCAGCATTTT,CASSISGRNQPQHF
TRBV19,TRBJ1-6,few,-,TGTGCCAGTAGTATAGATGGGGCGGCTTATAATTCACCCCTCCACTTT,CASSIDGAAYNSPLHF
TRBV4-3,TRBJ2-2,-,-,TGCGCCAGCAGCCAAGAGCTTCTACAAGCGGTCGGGGAGCTGTTTTTT,CASSQELLQAVGELFF
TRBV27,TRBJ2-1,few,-,TGTGCCAGCTCGGAGGGCTGGGATGAGCAGTTCTTC,CASSEGWDEQFF
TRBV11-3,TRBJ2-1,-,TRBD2,TGTGCCAGCAGCTTAGGAGCGGGGGGCGTCTCCTACAATGAGCAGTTCTTC,CASSLGAGGVSYNEQFF
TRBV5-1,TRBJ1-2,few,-,TGCGCCAGCAGCTTGGGCGCCAGGGAAAATGGCTACACCTTC,CASSLGARENGYTF
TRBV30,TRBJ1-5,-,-,TGTGCCTGGAGTGTAGCCCCCGGGACACTAAATCAGCCCCAGCATTTT,CAWSVAPGTLNQPQHF
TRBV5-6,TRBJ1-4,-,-,TGTGCCAGCAGCTTGGTAGTAGGACAGAGTTTTAATGAAAAACTGTTTTTT,CASSLVVGQSFNEKLFF
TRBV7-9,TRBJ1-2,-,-,TGTGCCAGCAGCTTAGTGGCGCCAGGCCATCACTATGGCTACACCTTC,CASSLVAPGHHYGYTF
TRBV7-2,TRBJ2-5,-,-,TGTGCCAGCAGCCGTCAAATCAGGGGTTCGGGAGAGACCCAGTACTTC,CASSRQIRGSGETQYF
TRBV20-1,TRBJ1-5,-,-,TGCAGTGCTAGAATCGGTCAGCCCCAGCATTTT,CSARIGQPQHF
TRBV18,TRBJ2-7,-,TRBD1,TGTGCCAGCTCAACACGGACAGGGGACGAGCAGTACTTC,CASSTRTGDEQYF
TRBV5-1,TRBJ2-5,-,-,TGCGCCAGCAGGTTGGGGCCAGAGACCCAGTACTTC,CASRLGPETQYF
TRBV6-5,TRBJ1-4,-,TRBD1,TGTGCCAGCAGAAACACAGGGGGGAATGAAAAACTGTTTTTT,CASRNTGGNEKLFF